This T cell receptor beta chain was captured by sequencing in a study of T cell responses to AZD1222 COVID-19 vaccine. Study-wide points: Nearly half of spike-specific TCRs reportedly go after variant regions that carry no mutations.

Using immunoSEQ multiplex PCR, the repertoire was profiled, and TCRdb retains in-frame clones only, with some absent. The sample holds 100,000 to 150,000 clones; roughly 90% are singletons and the top ten take 4.2%. Details on this clone: Its target is not known.

Specimen: peripheral blood, collected on day 0 of AZD1222 vaccination. This receptor was identified in an adult in good health.

CDR3 DNA: TGTGCCAGCAGCTCGGGGACAGGCCAGGGAGGGCAGCCCCAGCATTTT. It specifies CASSSGTGQGGQPQHF. V is TRBV7-9 and J is TRBJ1-5; 8 nucleotides agree with TRBD1. Per the germline V gene, CDR1 is SEHNR and CDR2 is FQNEAQ (reference sequence). This CDR3 is 16 amino acids long. The junction had 12 bases not matched to a gene; V was cut back by 4 bases and J by 7 bases.